This T cell receptor (beta chain) is drawn from a study of T cell repertoires in cytomegalovirus infection (dated by TCRdb to between 2018 and 2021). With respect to the entire study: Donor HLA type was relevant to the analysis, because carriage of CMV infection together with the matching HLA type was indicated by public TCR beta signatures.

This clonotype was counted ten times or more. The clone's antigen remains unknown. No much larger clone exists at a distance of one base, and base qualities are not known. The instrument given in TCRdb is Illumina HiSeq 1500. TCRdb itself trimmed the public reads at Q25 with fastp, ran MiXCR and retained productive beta chains. Under each unique CDR3 protein, matching rows form one entry showing the most common genes and DNA. Across this sample there are around 350,000 distinct CDR3 sequences, with over 15% seen only once. The ten largest clones represent roughly 9% of the sample. Overall results and qualifications from the work: The ex vivo response was dominated by HLA-C-restricted CMV-specific TCR beta clonotypes, which also provided the single most frequent clonotype in two of eight donors. Carriers of CMV infection plus the relevant HLA type were discriminated by the cumulative frequency of public TCR beta family members in the study cohort and in an independent roughly 400-donor cohort.

The germline V gene encodes CDR1 SGHVS and CDR2 FQNEAQ. The junction shows trimming of 1 base on V and 12 bases on J, plus 21 bases between the germline ends. From its cysteine to its phenylalanine, the CDR3 spans 15 amino acids. Just CDR3 DNA is preserved here, 45 bases in frame from base 1. The chain uses TRBV7-8 and TRBJ1-2; the D region possibly corresponds to TRBD1 (5 bases align). The sequence came from a human donor in good health (CMV status not recorded). Some clones in this sample may be carry-over from other donors' samples. The sample taken for sequencing was PBMCs. The DNA is as follows: TGTGCCAGCAGCTTAGTGGGGGAAATGGTAACTGCAGACACCTTC. It specifies CASSLVGEMVTADTF.